Shown below are 4 T cell receptor beta chains from a single sample sequenced in a study of blood T cell repertoires in COVID-19. Profiled with immunoSEQ multiplex PCR; TCRdb holds only in-frame clones, not every one. The sample holds hundreds of thousands of clones; 86% are singletons and the top ten take 1.4%. The specimen was peripheral blood. These receptor sequences come from a woman in her 30s with active or convalescent COVID-19.

This clone was observed a few times. The rearrangement joins TRBV13 to TRBJ2-5, with 11 bases matching TRBD2. The CDR3 contains 15 residues. Germline assignment: CDR1 PRHDT and CDR2 FYEKMQ (reference sequence). Unmatched junction bases numbered 5, after V lost 6 bases and J lost 2 bases. This chain's CDR3 is CASRSGTSGQETQYF. The CDR3, as DNA: TGTGCCAGCAGGTCGGGGACTAGCGGACAAGAGACCCAGTACTTC.

CDR3 region: CARGKTSGVETQYF. In DNA, the CDR3 is TGTGCCAGGGGAAAGACTAGCGGTGTAGAGACCCAGTACTTC. V usage is TRBV2 and J usage is TRBJ2-5; 9 bases map to TRBD2. J lost 4 bases, V lost 9 bases, and 9 bases had no gene match. Per the germline V gene, CDR1 is SNHLY and CDR2 is FYNNEI. This CDR3 is built from 14 residues.

The genes are TRBV5-1 and TRBJ2-7, with D maybe TRBD1 (7 bases). The germline gives CDR1 SGHRS, CDR2 YFSETQ. This CDR3 is 15 amino acids long. The V end lost 4 bases, the J end lost 4 bases, and 18 bases lay between the germline ends. The CDR3 bases are TGCGCCAGCAGCACTCCAGGGGGGCAGCGGTACGAGCAGTACTTC. This translates into CASSTPGGQRYEQYF.

The CDR3 nucleotides read TGTGCCAGTAGCCGGACTAGCGTCGCAGATACGCAGTATTTT. Translating it yields CASSRTSVADTQYF. The V gene is TRBV19, the J gene TRBJ2-3, with 9 bases aligning to TRBD2. Trimming cost V 6 bases and J 4 bases; bases outside gene matches: 5. The V gene's germline CDR1 is LNHDA and CDR2 SQIVND (reference sequence). This CDR3 region has 14 residues. Using reference TRBV19 and TRBJ2-3 for the parts outside the CDR3, the full variable domain is DGGITQSPKYLFRKEGQNVTLSCEQNLNHDAMYWYRQDPGQGLRLIYYSQIVNDFQKGDIAEGYSVSREKKESFPLTVTSAQKNPTAFYLCASSRTSVADTQYFGPGTRLTVL.